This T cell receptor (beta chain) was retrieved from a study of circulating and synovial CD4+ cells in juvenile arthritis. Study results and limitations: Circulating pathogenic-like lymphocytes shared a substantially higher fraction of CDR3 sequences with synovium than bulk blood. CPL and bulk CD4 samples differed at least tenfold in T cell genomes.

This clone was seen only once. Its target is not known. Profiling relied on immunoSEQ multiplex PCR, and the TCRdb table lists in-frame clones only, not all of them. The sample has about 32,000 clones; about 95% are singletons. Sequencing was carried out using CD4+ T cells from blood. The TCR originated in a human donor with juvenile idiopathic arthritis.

The CDR3 DNA sequence: TGTGCCAGCAGCGAAAAGGGGGGGACTGAAGCTTTCTTT. It specifies CASSEKGGTEAFF. The V call is TRBV7-3, the J call TRBJ1-1; a weak D match, TRBD1 (6 bases). CDR1 SGHTA and CDR2 FQGTGA come from the germline V gene. The CDR3 has 13 residues. Between the trimmed V and J ends, which lost 5 bases and 5 bases, there was a span of 12 bases.